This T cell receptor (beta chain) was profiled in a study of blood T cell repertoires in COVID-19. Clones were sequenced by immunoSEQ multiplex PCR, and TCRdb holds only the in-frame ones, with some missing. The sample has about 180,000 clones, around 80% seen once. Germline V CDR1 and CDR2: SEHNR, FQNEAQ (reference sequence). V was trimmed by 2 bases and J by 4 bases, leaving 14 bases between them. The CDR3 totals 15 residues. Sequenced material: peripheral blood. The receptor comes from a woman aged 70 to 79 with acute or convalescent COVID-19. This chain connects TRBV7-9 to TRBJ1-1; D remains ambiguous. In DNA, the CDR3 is TGTGCCAGCAGCTTATTCTCAGGTGTAAGCACTGAAGCTTTCTTT. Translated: CASSLFSGVSTEAFF.